This T cell receptor beta chain was found in a study of cytomegalovirus exposure and HLA in healthy donors. V was shortened by 3 bases and J by 9 bases, with 9 bases between the two germline ends. This CDR3 has 11 residues. Germline lookup yields CDR1 MNHNS and CDR2 SASEGT. A single count supports this clone. PCR primers comprised 60 Vbeta and 13 Jbeta primers. Clones were sequenced by immunoSEQ multiplex PCR, and TCRdb holds only the in-frame ones, with some missing. The profile shows about 140,000 clones, around 83% of them singletons. This chain links TRBV6-1 with TRBJ2-7, with D unresolved. The specimen sequenced was PBMCs. The sequence derives from a male donor in good health and CMV-seropositive. The CDR3 nucleotides are TGTGCCAGCAGTGATTCAGGCAGGCAGTACTTC. The encoded protein is CASSDSGRQYF.